This TCR beta chain was identified in a study of shared clonotypes between healthy human individuals. Whole-study results and caveats: Despite large depth, rarefaction showed incomplete sorted-subset sequencing. It was observed that approximately 5% of naive CD4 clonotypes were shared across a few donors.

As to this clone: As yet, its antigen is unknown.

Sequencing used immunoSEQ multiplex PCR; TCRdb keeps in-frame clones, though not all of them. Among some 600,000 clones listed, roughly 95% were seen once. The CDR3 totals 17 residues. Germline CDR1 and CDR2: MGHRA and YSYEKL. J lost 8 bases, V lost 3 bases, and 10 bases had no gene match. CD45RO negativity and positive selection for CCR7 defined naive CD8 cells, a population that excluded terminally differentiated effector memory CD45RA+ cells. The chain combines TRBV4-1 with TRBJ2-1, with 13 bases that match TRBD2. This receptor was obtained from a woman between 25 and 40 years old in good health. The material sequenced was naive CD8+ T cells sorted from blood. The CDR3 reads CASSHATTSGRSYEQFF. Written as DNA, the CDR3 is TGCGCCAGCAGCCACGCTACGACTAGCGGGAGGAGCTATGAGCAGTTCTTC.